This entry features one TCR beta chain sequence. The data derive from a study of blood T cell repertoires in COVID-19. Study summary: T cells, B-cell-depleted T cells, or PBMCs supplied cDNA or gDNA.

TCRdb's table, derived via immunoSEQ multiplex PCR, lists solely in-frame clones and lacks some. The sample lists about 400,000 clones; roughly 90% were seen once. The CDR3 totals 13 residues. Germline CDR1 SEHNR, CDR2 FQNEAQ (reference sequence). Trimming took 5 bases from V and 2 from J, leaving 10 bases between them. Sequencing was performed on peripheral blood. The TCR sequence derives from a man between 40 and 49 years old with acute or convalescent COVID-19. V usage is TRBV7-9 and J usage is TRBJ2-7; no reliable D call. This CDR3 is CASSPQVTYEQYF. In DNA, the CDR3 is TGTGCCAGCAGCCCCCAGGTGACCTACGAGCAGTACTTC.